These 8 T cell receptor beta chains originate from one sample sequenced in a study of naive and memory T cell subsets. Whole blood, roughly 2.5 ml, came from adult healthy volunteers. For blood and skin samples, reverse transcription used TCR alpha and beta constant primers. TCRdb passed the 5' RACE reads through MiXCR, listing each CDR3 protein once. Among 20,000 to 30,000 distinct CDR3 sequences listed, less than 25% were seen once. These receptors came from a female donor in good health.

The chain couples TRBV20-1 to TRBJ2-7, with D possibly matching TRBD1 (6 bases). V was shortened by 6 bases and J by 6 bases, with 12 bases between the two germline ends. The CDR3 totals 11 residues. CDR1 is DFQATT, CDR2 SNEGSKA, per germline (reference sequence). This CDR3 is CSALKGVEQYF. The CDR3 region has the DNA TGCAGTGCCTTGAAGGGGGTCGAGCAGTACTTC.

This clonotype has only one observation. The chain joins TRBV10-1 to TRBJ1-3; D gene uncertain. The germline CDR1 and CDR2 sequences are WNHNN and SYGVQD (reference sequence). The CDR3 is made up of 14 amino acids. V was trimmed by 8 bases and J by 0 bases, leaving 11 bases between them. The CDR3 protein is CASSAGPSGNTIYF. The CDR3 coding sequence is TGCGCCAGCTCAGCAGGTCCCTCTGGAAACACCATATATTTT.

This rearrangement joins TRBV20-1 to TRBJ1-2, with D hard to call. Deletions cut 1 base from V and 1 base from J, with 7 bases between. Germline loops: CDR1 DFQATT, CDR2 SNEGSKA (reference sequence). This CDR3 contains 13 residues. In nucleotides, the CDR3 is TGCAGTGCTAGAGGCCCGAGTAACTATGGCTACACCTTC. It codes for CSARGPSNYGYTF.

Sample share makes this clonotype medium-sized. The chain employs TRBV4-1 and TRBJ1-5; tentative D call: TRBD1 (6 bases). V lost 1 base to trimming and J lost 3 bases, with 13 bases between them. This CDR3 is built from 16 residues. Germline loops: CDR1 MGHRA, CDR2 YSYEKL. In nucleotides, the CDR3 is TGCGCCAGCAGCCAAGTAGCTTCAGGGGACAATCAGCCCCAGCATTTT. It specifies CASSQVASGDNQPQHF.

The table lists this clonotype with many counts. The genes are TRBV29-1 and TRBJ1-2, with D unresolved. CDR1 and CDR2 from the germline V gene are SQVTM and ANQGSEA. Trimming stripped 4 bases from V and 0 bases from J, with 6 bases between. The CDR3 totals 12 residues. The CDR3 spells CSVAGPNYGYTF. The DNA of the CDR3 is TGCAGCGTTGCAGGACCTAACTATGGCTACACCTTC.

This clonotype ranks as medium-sized. The V call is TRBV5-4, the J call TRBJ2-4; D possibly uses TRBD1 or TRBD2 (5 bases each). V gave up 0 bases and J gave up 0 bases, with 10 bases separating them. Germline V gene data show CDR1 as SGHNT and CDR2 as YYREEE (reference sequence). The CDR3 extends over 16 amino acids. CDR3: CASSLDGTRAKNIQYF. CDR3 nucleotides: TGTGCCAGCAGCTTGGACGGGACGAGAGCCAAAAACATTCAGTACTTC.

The chain is built from TRBV4-1 and TRBJ2-7, with D unresolved. This CDR3 is 18 amino acids long. CDR1 MGHRA and CDR2 YSYEKL come from the germline V gene. V gave up 1 base and J gave up 0 bases, with 19 bases separating them. The CDR3 DNA reads as TGCGCCAGCAGCCAAGGAGATTTTCTTGGCGGCCACTCCTACGAGCAGTACTTC. Its translation: CASSQGDFLGGHSYEQYF.

Within the sample, this clonotype is medium-sized (0.01 to 0.1%). This chain links TRBV7-2 with TRBJ2-1, with 13 bases matching TRBD2. The V segment lost 0 bases and the J segment 10 bases; nucleotides outside the gene matches: 9. The CDR3 has 17 amino acids. CDR1 is SGHTA, CDR2 FQGNSA, per germline. DNA of the CDR3: TGTGCCAGCAGCTTAGCTCGGTCGACTAGCGGGAGGCTCGAGCAGTTCTTC. The encoded protein is CASSLARSTSGRLEQFF.